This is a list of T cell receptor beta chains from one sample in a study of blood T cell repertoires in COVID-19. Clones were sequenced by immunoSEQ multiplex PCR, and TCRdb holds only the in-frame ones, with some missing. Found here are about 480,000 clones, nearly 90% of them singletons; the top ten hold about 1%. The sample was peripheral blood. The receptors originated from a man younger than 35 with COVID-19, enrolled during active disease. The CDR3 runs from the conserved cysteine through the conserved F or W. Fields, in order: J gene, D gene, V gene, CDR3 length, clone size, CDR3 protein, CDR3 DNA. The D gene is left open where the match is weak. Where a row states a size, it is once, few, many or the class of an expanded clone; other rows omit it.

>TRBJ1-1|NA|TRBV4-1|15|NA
CASSSLGGMNTEAFF
TGCGCCAGCAGCTCGCTTGGGGGCATGAACACTGAAGCTTTCTTT
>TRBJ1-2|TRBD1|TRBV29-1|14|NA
CSVGSGGTNYGYTF
TGCAGCGTTGGTTCAGGGGGTACCAACTATGGCTACACCTTC
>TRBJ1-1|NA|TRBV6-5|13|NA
CASKRGRTTEAFF
TGTGCCAGCAAGAGGGGGAGAACCACTGAAGCTTTCTTT
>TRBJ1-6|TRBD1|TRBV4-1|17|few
CASSREPGGRVNSPLHF
TGCGCCAGCAGCCGAGAACCAGGGGGCAGGGTAAATTCACCCCTCCACTTT
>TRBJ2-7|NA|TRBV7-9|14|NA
CASSDGPGDYEQYF
TGTGCCAGCAGCGATGGGCCAGGTGACTACGAGCAGTACTTC
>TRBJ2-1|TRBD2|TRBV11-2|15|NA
CASSDSGGAPNEQFF
TGTGCCAGCAGCGATAGCGGGGGGGCCCCCAATGAGCAGTTCTTC
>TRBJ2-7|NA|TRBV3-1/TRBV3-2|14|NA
CASSQPGPAGEQYF
TGTGCCAGCAGCCAACCTGGCCCCGCTGGCGAGCAGTACTTC
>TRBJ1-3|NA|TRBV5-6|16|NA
CASSRRVGGTGNTIYF
TGTGCCAGCAGCCGCCGAGTGGGAGGCACTGGAAACACCATATATTTT
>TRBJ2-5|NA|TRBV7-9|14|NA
CASSQSQAKETQYF
TGTGCCAGCAGCCAGAGTCAGGCCAAAGAGACCCAGTACTTC
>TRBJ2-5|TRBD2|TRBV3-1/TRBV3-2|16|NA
CASSQERGGAGETQYF
TGTGCCAGCAGCCAAGAACGCGGGGGGGCCGGTGAGACCCAGTACTTC
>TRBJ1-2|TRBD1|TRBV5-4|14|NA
CASSLGTGGYGYTF
TGTGCCAGCAGCTTGGGGACAGGGGGCTATGGCTACACCTTC
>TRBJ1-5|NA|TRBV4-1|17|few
CASSQGRLGGSNQPQHF
TGCGCCAGCAGCCAAGGTCGTCTGGGGGGTAGCAATCAGCCCCAGCATTTT
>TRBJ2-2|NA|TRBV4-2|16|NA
CASSQVADSWPGELFF
TGTGCCAGCAGCCAAGTCGCGGACAGCTGGCCCGGGGAGCTGTTTTTT
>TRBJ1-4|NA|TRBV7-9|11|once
CASSLESKLFF
TGTGCCAGCAGCTTAGAGAGCAAACTGTTTTTT
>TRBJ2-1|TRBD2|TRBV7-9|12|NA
CASSASGNEQFF
TGTGCCAGCAGCGCTAGCGGCAATGAGCAGTTCTTC
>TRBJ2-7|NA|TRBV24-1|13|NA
CATRKQGSYEQYF
TGTGCCACCAGGAAACAGGGCTCCTACGAGCAGTACTTC
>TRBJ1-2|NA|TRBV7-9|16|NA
CASSLDRALPNYGYTF
TGTGCCAGCAGCTTAGACAGGGCATTACCTAACTATGGCTACACCTTC
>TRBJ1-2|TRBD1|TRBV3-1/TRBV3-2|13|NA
CASSDGQGDGYTF
TGTGCCAGCAGTGACGGACAGGGTGACGGCTACACCTTC
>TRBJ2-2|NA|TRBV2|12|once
CASTPVVGELFF
TGTGCCAGCACTCCCGTAGTTGGGGAGCTGTTTTTT
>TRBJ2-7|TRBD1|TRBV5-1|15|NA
CASSLEGQGSYEQYF
TGCGCCAGCAGCTTGGAGGGACAGGGCTCCTACGAGCAGTACTTC
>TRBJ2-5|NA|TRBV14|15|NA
CASSQAPGFQETQYF
TGTGCCAGCAGCCAGGCCCCCGGGTTCCAAGAGACCCAGTACTTC
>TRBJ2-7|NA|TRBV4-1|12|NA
CASSQRGHEQYF
TGCGCCAGCAGCCAACGCGGGCACGAGCAGTACTTC
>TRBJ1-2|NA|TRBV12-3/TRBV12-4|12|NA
CASSQDFYGYTF
TGTGCCAGCAGTCAGGATTTCTATGGCTACACCTTC
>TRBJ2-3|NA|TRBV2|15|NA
CASSAAGAETDTQYF
TGTGCCAGCAGTGCCGCGGGGGCCGAGACAGATACGCAGTATTTT
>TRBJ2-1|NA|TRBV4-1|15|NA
CASSLVRGVSNEQFF
TGCGCCAGCAGCCTAGTCCGGGGTGTTTCCAATGAGCAGTTCTTC
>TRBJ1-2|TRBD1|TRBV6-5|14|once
CASSSPGQGASYTF
TGTGCCAGCAGTTCTCCGGGACAGGGGGCGAGCTACACCTTC
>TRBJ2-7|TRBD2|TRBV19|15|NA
CASSILAGASYEQYF
TGTGCCAGTAGTATTCTAGCGGGGGCCTCCTACGAGCAGTACTTC
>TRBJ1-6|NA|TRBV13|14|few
CASSSGARNSPLHF
TGTGCCAGCAGCAGCGGGGCACGAAATTCACCCCTCCACTTT
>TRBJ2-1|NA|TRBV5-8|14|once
CASSFRSRDNEQFF
TGTGCCAGCAGCTTTCGTTCCAGGGACAATGAGCAGTTCTTC
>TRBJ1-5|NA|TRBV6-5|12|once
CASQLVNQPQHF
TGTGCCAGCCAACTAGTGAATCAGCCCCAGCATTTT
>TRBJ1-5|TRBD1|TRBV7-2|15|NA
CASSWTRDSYQPQHF
TGTGCCAGCAGCTGGACCCGGGACAGCTATCAGCCCCAGCATTTT
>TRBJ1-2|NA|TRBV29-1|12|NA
CSVREGVYGYTF
TGCAGCGTTCGAGAGGGAGTCTATGGCTACACCTTC
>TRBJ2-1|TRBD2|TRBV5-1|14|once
CASSWTSTYNEQFF
TGCGCCAGCAGCTGGACTAGCACCTACAATGAGCAGTTCTTC
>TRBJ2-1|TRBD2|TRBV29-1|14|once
CSTPVAGGYNEQFF
TGCAGCACCCCGGTAGCGGGGGGTTACAATGAGCAGTTCTTC
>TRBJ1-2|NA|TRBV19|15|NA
CASTQTALINYGYTF
TGTGCCAGTACCCAGACAGCGCTTATAAACTATGGCTACACCTTC
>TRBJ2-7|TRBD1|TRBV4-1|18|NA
CASSQEGLDRGRPYEQYF
TGCGCCAGCAGCCAAGAAGGGTTAGACAGGGGGCGACCCTACGAGCAGTACTTC
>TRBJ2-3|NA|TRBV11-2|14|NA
CASHRVGDTDTQYF
TGTGCCAGCCATCGGGTTGGCGACACAGATACGCAGTATTTT
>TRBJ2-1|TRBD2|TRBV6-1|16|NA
CASSALRGGIYNEQFF
TGTGCCAGCAGTGCCCTCCGCGGGGGTATCTACAATGAGCAGTTCTTC
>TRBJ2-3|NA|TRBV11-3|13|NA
CASSVASPDTQYF
TGTGCCAGCAGCGTCGCGTCCCCAGATACGCAGTATTTT
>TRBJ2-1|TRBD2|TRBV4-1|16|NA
CASSQGFRGGPNEQFF
TGCGCCAGCAGCCAAGGTTTTCGGGGGGGACCTAATGAGCAGTTCTTC
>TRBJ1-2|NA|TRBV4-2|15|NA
CASNPEGGSERGYTF
TGTGCCAGCAACCCCGAAGGGGGTTCCGAGCGGGGCTACACCTTC
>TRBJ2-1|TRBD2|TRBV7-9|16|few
CASSLVPETSGRGQFF
TGTGCCAGCAGCTTAGTTCCGGAGACTAGCGGCCGGGGGCAGTTCTTC
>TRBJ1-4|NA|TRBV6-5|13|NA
CASRPGRFEKLFF
TGTGCCAGCAGACCCGGTCGGTTTGAAAAACTGTTTTTT
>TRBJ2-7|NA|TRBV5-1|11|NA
CASSLTGEQYF
TGCGCCAGCAGCTTGACCGGCGAGCAGTACTTC
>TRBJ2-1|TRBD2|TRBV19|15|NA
CASSILLAGVFEQFF
TGTGCCAGTAGTATATTACTAGCGGGAGTATTTGAGCAGTTCTTC
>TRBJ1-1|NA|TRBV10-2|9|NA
CASSGEAFF
TGCGCCAGCAGCGGTGAAGCTTTCTTT
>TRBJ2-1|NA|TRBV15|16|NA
CATSRDRGSSYNEQFF
TGTGCCACCAGCAGAGATAGGGGGAGCTCCTACAATGAGCAGTTCTTC